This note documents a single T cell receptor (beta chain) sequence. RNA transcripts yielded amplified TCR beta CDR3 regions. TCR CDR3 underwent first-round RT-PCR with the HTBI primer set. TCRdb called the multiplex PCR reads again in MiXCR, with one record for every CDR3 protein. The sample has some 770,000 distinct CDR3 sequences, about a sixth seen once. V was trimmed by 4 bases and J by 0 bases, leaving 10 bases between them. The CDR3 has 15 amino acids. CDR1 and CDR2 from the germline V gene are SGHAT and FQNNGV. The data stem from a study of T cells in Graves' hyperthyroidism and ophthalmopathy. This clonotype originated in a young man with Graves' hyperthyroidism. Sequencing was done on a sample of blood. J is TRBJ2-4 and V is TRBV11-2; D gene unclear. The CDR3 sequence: CASSSPFRAKNIQYF. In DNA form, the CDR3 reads TGTGCCAGCAGCTCCCCGTTCAGAGCCAAAAACATTCAGTACTTC.